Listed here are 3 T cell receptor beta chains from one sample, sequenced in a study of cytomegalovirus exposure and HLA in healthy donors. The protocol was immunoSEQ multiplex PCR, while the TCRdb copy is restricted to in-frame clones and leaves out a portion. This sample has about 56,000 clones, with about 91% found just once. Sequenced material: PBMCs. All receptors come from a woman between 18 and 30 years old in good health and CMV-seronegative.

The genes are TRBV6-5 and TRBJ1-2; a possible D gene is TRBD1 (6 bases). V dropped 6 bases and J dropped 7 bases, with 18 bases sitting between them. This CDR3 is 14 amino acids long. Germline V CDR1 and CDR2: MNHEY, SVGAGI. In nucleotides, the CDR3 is TGTGCCAGCAGCCGAGACCGAGGGGGGGGTGGCTACACCTTC. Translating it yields CASSRDRGGGGYTF.

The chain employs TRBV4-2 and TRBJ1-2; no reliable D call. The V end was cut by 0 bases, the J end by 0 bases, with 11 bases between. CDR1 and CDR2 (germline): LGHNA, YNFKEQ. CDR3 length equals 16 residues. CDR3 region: CASSQEGKAANYGYTF. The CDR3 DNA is TGTGCCAGCAGCCAAGAAGGGAAAGCGGCTAACTATGGCTACACCTTC.

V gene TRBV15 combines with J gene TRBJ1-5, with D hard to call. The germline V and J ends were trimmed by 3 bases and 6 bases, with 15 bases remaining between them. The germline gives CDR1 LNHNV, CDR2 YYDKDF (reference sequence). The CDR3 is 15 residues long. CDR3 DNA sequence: TGTGCCACCAGCAGTGGGCGCCCCATGGGTCAGCCCCAGCATTTT. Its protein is CATSSGRPMGQPQHF.